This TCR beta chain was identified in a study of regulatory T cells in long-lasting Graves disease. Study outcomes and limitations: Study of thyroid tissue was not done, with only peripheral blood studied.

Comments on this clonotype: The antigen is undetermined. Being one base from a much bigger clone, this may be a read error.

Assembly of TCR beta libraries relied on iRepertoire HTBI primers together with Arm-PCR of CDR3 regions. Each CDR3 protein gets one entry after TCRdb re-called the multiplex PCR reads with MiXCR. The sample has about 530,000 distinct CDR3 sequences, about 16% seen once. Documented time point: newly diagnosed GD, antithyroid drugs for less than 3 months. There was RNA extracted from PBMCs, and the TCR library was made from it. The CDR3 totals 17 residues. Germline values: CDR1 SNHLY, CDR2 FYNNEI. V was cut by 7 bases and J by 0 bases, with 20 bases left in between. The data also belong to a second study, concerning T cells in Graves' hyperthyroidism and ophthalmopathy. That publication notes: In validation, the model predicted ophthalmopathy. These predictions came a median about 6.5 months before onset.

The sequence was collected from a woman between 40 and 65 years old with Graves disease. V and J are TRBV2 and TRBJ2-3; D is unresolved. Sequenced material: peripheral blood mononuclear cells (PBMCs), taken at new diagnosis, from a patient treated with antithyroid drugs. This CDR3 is CASKVTGRDGSTDTQYF. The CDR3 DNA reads TGTGCCAGCAAAGTGACCGGTAGGGATGGGAGCACAGATACGCAGTATTTT.